The TCR beta chain under discussion was sequenced for a study of somatic mutations in cytotoxic T cells in rheumatoid arthritis. As concerns this clone: What it recognizes is unknown.

Notes on the study in general: Rheumatoid arthritis patients and age-matched healthy controls showed no significant difference in CD8+ T-cell clonality.

CD4+ and CD8+ cells were isolated by positive magnetic bead selection, with purity checked by flow cytometry. Trimming pared 0 bases from V and 3 bases from J, leaving 11 bases between. This CDR3 contains 15 residues. The germline gives CDR1 PRHDT, CDR2 FYEKMQ (reference sequence). TCRdb's table, derived via immunoSEQ multiplex PCR, lists solely in-frame clones and lacks some. The sample comprises approximately 20,000 clones, about 86% of which are singletons, and around 14% rests with the top ten. Sequences were obtained from CD8+ T cells sorted from blood. The sequence came from a man aged 40-55 years in good health. The V gene is TRBV13, the J gene TRBJ1-2; possible D gene TRBD1, 6 bases. The CDR3 loop reads CASSLGRQGHYGYTF. CDR3 nucleotides: TGTGCCAGCAGCTTAGGCCGGCAGGGGCACTATGGCTACACCTTC.